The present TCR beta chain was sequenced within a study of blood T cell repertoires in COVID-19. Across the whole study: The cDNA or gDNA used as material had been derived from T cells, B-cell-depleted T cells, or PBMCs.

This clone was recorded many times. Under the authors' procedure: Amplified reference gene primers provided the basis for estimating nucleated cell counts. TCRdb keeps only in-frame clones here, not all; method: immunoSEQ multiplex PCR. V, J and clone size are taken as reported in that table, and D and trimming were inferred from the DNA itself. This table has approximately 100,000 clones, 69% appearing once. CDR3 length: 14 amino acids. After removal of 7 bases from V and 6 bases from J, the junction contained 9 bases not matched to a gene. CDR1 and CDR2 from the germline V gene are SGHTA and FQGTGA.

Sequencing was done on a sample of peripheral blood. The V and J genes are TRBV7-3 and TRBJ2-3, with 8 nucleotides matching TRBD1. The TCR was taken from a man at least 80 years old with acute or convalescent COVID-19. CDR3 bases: TGTGCCAGCACCCCAGGGACAGGAGCCGATACGCAGTATTTT. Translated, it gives CASTPGTGADTQYF.